The 6 T cell receptor beta chains in this list originate from one sample, sequenced in a study of control samples from healthy donors and cancer patients. This table comes from immunoSEQ multiplex PCR, and its TCRdb copy is limited to in-frame clones, with some not included. The table lists roughly 88,000 clones, 91% of them singletons. The sample consisted of blood. These receptors came from a man aged 50-60 years in good health.

This rearrangement joins TRBV29-1 to TRBJ1-1, with D possibly TRBD1 on 5 matching bases. Trimming shortened V by 4 bases and J by 4 bases, and 13 bases separated the two germline ends. CDR1 and CDR2 (germline): SQVTM, ANQGSEA. This CDR3 is built from 13 residues. The CDR3 DNA reads TGCAGCGTTGTGCTCAGGGTGGGCACTGAAGCTTTCTTT. This translates into CSVVLRVGTEAFF.

Notes on this clone: The junction shows a germline mismatch at one end, possibly a read error. The chain uses TRBV9 and TRBJ1-1, with D hard to call. Germline V gene lookup returns CDR1 SGDLS and CDR2 YYNGEE. This CDR3 is 11 amino acids long. In nucleotides, the CDR3 is TGTACCAGCAGCCAGATCACTGAAGCTTTCTTT. This translates into CTSSQITEAFF.

This chain links TRBV5-4 with TRBJ2-1; 11 bases align to TRBD2. In germline, CDR1 is SGHNT, CDR2 YYREEE (reference sequence). The J segment lost 9 bases and the V segment lost 1 base, leaving 9 bases of the junction unmatched. The CDR3 is 16 amino acids. The CDR3 region is CASSLFSGGAGGEQFF. DNA for the CDR3: TGTGCCAGCAGCTTGTTTAGCGGGGGGGCCGGAGGTGAGCAGTTCTTC. Based on the CDR3 plus reference TRBV5-4 and TRBJ2-1, the full variable domain is ETGVTQSPTHLIKTRGQQVTLRCSSQSGHNTVSWYQQALGQGPQFIFQYYREEENGRGNFPPRFSGLQFPNYSSELNVNALELDDSALYLCASSLFSGGAGGEQFFGPGTRLTVL.

The rearrangement links TRBV5-1 to TRBJ2-2; D is uncertain. V lost 6 bases, J lost 2 bases, and 11 bases lay in between. The CDR3 is 14 amino acids. Germline assignment: CDR1 SGHRS and CDR2 YFSETQ. The CDR3 nucleotides are TGCGCCAGCACCTGGAGACCCAACACCGGGGAGCTGTTTTTT. Its translation: CASTWRPNTGELFF.

The chain is built from TRBV28 and TRBJ2-7, with D unresolved. CDR1 MDHEN and CDR2 SYDVKM come from the germline V gene. Trimming removed 6 bases from V and 4 bases from J, with 16 bases in between. The CDR3 is 14 residues long. In nucleotides, the CDR3 is TGTGCCAGCAGGCCCGGGTCGCAGATTTACGAGCAGTACTTC. Encoded protein: CASRPGSQIYEQYF.

This rearrangement joins TRBV21-1 to TRBJ1-1. TRBV21-1 is annotated as a pseudogene. The CDR3 totals 14 residues. In DNA form, the CDR3 reads TGTGCCAGCTCTCCGGGTCCAGACAACACTGAAGCTTTCTTT. Protein product: CASSPGPDNTEAFF.